This TCR beta chain was sequenced in a study of T-cell reconstitution after alpha-beta-depleted transplantation in children. This CDR3 has 14 residues. In germline, CDR1 is MDHEN, CDR2 SYDVKM. Trimming stripped 2 bases from V and 4 bases from J, with 12 bases between. Preparation of the TCRbeta library was carried out with unique molecular identifiers. Via MiXCR, TCRdb re-called the PCR reads, giving one row per CDR3 protein. The repertoire has approximately 100,000 distinct CDR3 sequences, 9% to 15% of them found once; the top ten carry around 13%. This receptor was taken from a human donor who donated a stem cell graft to a child with inherited bone marrow failure. The genes are TRBV28 and TRBJ2-7; D unresolved. Here the sequenced sample was PBMCs from the stem cell graft donor, taken from the stem cell graft. The CDR3 spells CASSLRQFVYEQYF. For the CDR3, the DNA is TGTGCCAGCAGTTTAAGGCAGTTTGTGTACGAGCAGTACTTC.